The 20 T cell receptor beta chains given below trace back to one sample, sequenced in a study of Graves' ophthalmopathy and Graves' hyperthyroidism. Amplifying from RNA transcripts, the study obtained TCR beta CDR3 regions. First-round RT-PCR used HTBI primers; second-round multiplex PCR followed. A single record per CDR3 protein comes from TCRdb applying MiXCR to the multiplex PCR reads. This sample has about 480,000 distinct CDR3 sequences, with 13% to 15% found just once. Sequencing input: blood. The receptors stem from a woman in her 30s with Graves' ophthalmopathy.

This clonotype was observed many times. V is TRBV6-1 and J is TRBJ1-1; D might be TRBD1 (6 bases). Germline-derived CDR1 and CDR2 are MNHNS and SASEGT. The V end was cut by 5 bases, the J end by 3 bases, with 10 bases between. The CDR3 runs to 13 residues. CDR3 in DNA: TGTGCCAGCAGTCAGGGGCTCCACACTGAAGCTTTCTTT. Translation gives CASSQGLHTEAFF.

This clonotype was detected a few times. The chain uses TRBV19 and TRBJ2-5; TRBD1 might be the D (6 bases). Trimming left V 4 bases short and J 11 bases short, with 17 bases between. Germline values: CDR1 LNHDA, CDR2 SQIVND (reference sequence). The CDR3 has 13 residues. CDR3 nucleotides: TGTGCCAGTAGTACAGTCCCGGGACACGCGCAGTACTTC. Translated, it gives CASSTVPGHAQYF. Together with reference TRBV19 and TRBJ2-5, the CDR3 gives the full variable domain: DGGITQSPKYLFRKEGQNVTLSCEQNLNHDAMYWYRQDPGQGLRLIYYSQIVNDFQKGDIAEGYSVSREKKESFPLTVTSAQKNPTAFYLCASSTVPGHAQYFGPGTRLLVL.

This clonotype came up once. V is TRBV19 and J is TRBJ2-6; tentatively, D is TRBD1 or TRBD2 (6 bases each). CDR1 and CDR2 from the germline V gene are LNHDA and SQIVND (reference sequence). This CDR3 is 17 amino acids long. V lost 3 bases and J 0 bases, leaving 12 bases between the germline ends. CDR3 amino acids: CASSMGRGLSGANVLTF. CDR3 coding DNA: TGTGCCAGTAGTATGGGCAGGGGACTCTCTGGGGCCAACGTCCTGACTTTC. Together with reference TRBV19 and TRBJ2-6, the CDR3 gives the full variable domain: DGGITQSPKYLFRKEGQNVTLSCEQNLNHDAMYWYRQDPGQGLRLIYYSQIVNDFQKGDIAEGYSVSREKKESFPLTVTSAQKNPTAFYLCASSMGRGLSGANVLTFGAGSRLTVL.

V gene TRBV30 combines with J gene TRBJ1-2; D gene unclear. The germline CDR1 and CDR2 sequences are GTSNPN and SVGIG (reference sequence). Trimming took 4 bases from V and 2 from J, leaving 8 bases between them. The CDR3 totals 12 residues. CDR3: CAWNPGNYGYTF. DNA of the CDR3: TGTGCCTGGAATCCTGGGAACTATGGCTACACCTTC.

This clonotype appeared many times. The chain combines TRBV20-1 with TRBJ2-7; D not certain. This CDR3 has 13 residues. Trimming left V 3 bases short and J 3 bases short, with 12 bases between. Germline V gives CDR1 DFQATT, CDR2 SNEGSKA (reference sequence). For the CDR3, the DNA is TGCAGTGCTAGGGGGTCCTCCGACTACGAGCAGTACTTC. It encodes CSARGSSDYEQYF.

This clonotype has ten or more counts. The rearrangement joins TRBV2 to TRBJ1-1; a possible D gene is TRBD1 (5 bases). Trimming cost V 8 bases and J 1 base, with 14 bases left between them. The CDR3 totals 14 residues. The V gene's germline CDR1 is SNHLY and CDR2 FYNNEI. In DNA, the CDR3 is TGTGCCAGCGGGACCCAGGGAGCGAACACTGAAGCTTTCTTT. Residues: CASGTQGANTEAFF.

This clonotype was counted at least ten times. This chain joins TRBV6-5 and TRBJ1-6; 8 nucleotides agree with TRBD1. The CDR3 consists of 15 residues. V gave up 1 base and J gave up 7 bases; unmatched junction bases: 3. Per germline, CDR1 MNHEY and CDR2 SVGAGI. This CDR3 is CASSYFGTGNSPLHF. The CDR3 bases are TGTGCCAGCAGTTACTTCGGGACAGGCAATTCACCCCTCCACTTT.

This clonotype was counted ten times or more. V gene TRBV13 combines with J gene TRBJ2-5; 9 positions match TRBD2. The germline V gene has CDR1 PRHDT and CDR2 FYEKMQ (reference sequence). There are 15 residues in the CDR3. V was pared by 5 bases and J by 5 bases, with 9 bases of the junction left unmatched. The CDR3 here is CASSTRRGGLETQYF. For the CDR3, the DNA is TGTGCCAGCAGCACCCGGCGGGGGGGCCTCGAGACCCAGTACTTC.

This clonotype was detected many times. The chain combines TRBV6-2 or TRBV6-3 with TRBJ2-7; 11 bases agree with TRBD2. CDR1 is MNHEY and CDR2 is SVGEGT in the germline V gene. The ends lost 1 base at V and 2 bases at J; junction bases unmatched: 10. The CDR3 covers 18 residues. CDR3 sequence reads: CASSYWVSGGEIPYEQYF. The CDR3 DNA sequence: TGTGCCAGCAGTTACTGGGTTAGCGGGGGGGAGATTCCCTACGAGCAGTACTTC.

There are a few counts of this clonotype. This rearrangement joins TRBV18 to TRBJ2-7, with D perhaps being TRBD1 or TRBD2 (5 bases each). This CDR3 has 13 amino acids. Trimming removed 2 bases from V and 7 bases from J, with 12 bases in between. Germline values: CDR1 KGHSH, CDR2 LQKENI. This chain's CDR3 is CASSPVGEREQYF. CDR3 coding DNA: TGTGCCAGCTCACCAGTGGGGGAGAGGGAGCAGTACTTC.

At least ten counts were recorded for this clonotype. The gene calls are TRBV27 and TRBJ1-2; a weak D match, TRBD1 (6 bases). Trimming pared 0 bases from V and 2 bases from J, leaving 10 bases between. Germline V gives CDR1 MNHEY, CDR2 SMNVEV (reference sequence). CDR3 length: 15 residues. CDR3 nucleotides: TGTGCCAGCAGTTTATCGGGGGGCGAGAACTATGGCTACACCTTC. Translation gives CASSLSGGENYGYTF.

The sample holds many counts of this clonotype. The CDR3 region is CASSRHRDGIHQPQHF. The CDR3 nucleotides read TGTGCCAGCAGCAGACACAGGGACGGGATCCATCAGCCCCAGCATTTT. V usage is TRBV7-8 and J usage is TRBJ1-5; D possibly corresponds to TRBD1 (6 bases). V was pared by 5 bases and J by 5 bases, with 19 bases between. Germline CDR1 SGHVS, CDR2 FQNEAQ. CDR3 length: 16 amino acids.

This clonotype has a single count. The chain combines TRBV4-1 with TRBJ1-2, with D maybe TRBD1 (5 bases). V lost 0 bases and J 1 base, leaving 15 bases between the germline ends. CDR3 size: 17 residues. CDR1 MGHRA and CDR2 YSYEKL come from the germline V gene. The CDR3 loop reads CASSQEGGGSFNYGYTF. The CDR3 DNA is TGCGCCAGCAGCCAAGAGGGGGGTGGAAGCTTTAACTATGGCTACACCTTC.

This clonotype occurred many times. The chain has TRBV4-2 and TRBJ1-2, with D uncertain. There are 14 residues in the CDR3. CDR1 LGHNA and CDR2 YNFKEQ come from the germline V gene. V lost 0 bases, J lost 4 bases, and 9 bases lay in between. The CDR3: CASSQDGKAYGYTF. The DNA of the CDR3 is TGTGCCAGCAGCCAAGATGGGAAGGCCTATGGCTACACCTTC.

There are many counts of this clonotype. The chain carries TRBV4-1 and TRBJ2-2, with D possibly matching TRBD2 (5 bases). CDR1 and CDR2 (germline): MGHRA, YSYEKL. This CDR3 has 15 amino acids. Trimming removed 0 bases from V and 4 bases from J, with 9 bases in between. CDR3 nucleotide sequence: TGCGCCAGCAGCCAAGATGAGGCGGGCACCGGGGAGCTGTTTTTT. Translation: CASSQDEAGTGELFF.

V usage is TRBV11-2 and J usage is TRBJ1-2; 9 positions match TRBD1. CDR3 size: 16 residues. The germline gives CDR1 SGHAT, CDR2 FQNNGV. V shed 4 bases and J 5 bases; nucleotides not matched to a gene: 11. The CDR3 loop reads CASSSTSGQGTYGYTF. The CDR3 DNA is TGTGCCAGCAGCTCTACCTCGGGACAGGGAACGTATGGCTACACCTTC. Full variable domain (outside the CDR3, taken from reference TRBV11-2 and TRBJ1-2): EAGVAQSPRYKIIEKRQSVAFWCNPISGHATLYWYQQILGQGPKLLIQFQNNGVVDDSQLPKDRFSAERLKGVDSTLKIQPAKLEDSAVYLCASSSTSGQGTYGYTFGSGTRLTVV.

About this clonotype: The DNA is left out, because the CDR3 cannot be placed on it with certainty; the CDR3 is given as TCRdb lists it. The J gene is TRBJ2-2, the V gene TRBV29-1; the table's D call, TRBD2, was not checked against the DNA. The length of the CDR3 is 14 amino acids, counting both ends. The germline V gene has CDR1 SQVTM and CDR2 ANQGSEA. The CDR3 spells CSVGGGTNTGELCF.

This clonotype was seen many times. The CDR3 here is CASSHAPRQGGRTEAFF. The CDR3 DNA reads TGTGCCAGCAGCCATGCCCCACGACAGGGAGGCCGCACTGAAGCTTTCTTT. The chain combines TRBV6-1 with TRBJ1-1, with TRBD1 matching 7 bases. The CDR3 runs to 17 residues. CDR1 MNHNS and CDR2 SASEGT come from the germline V gene. Trimming at V came to 6 bases and at J to 4 bases, leaving 17 bases not matched to a gene.

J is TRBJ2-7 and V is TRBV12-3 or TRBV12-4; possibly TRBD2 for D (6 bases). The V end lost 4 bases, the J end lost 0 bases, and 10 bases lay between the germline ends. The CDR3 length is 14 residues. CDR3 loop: CASSSSASSYEQYF. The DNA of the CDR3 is TGTGCCAGCAGTTCTAGCGCTAGCTCCTACGAGCAGTACTTC.

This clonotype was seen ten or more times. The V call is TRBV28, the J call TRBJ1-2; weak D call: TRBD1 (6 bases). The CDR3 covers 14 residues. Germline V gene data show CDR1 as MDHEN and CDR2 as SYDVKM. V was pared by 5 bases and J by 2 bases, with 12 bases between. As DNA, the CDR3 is TGTGCCAGCAGTCTACAGGGAGGGAACTATGGCTACACCTTC. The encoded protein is CASSLQGGNYGYTF.